This T cell receptor beta chain stems from a study of blood T cell repertoires in COVID-19. Turning to the study itself: Sources were T cells, B-cell-depleted T cells, or PBMCs; the material itself was cDNA or gDNA.

The trim removed 6 bases at V and 3 bases at J, leaving 12 bases unmatched. Germline V lookup: CDR1 SNHLY, CDR2 FYNNEI. The CDR3 covers 17 residues. This clone was found once. As originally analysed: Reference gene primer amplification gave estimated nucleated cell counts. Sequenced by immunoSEQ multiplex PCR; TCRdb stores in-frame clones only, minus some. V and J calls and clone size are copied from that table; D and trimming were computed from the DNA. Among around 80,000 clones, 70% to 75% were seen once, and the ten largest hold 5.7%. The chain couples TRBV2 to TRBJ1-3, with TRBD1 matching over 9 bases. Sequences were obtained from peripheral blood. This sequence was found in a man aged 45-60 years with active or convalescent COVID-19. The CDR3 nucleotides read TGTGCCAGCAGCTCCGGGACAGGGAGAGTGTATGGAAACACCATATATTTT. This codes for CASSSGTGRVYGNTIYF.